This T cell receptor beta chain came from a study of regulatory T cells in long-lasting Graves disease. Study-level points and caveats: TRBV28, TRBJ1-2 and TRBJ2-5 emerged as the favored segments in persistent disease.

The CDR3 runs to 17 residues. The V end lost 0 bases, the J end lost 2 bases, and 14 bases lay between the germline ends. Germline values: CDR1 SGDLS, CDR2 YYNGEE. Arm-PCR of CDR3 regions and iRepertoire HTBI primers were the basis on which TCR beta libraries were built. TCRdb used MiXCR to reprocess the multiplex PCR reads, holding one entry per CDR3 protein. This sample yields some 430,000 distinct CDR3 sequences, of which roughly 21% are seen a single time; about 7% belongs to the top ten. Documented time point: persistent/refractory GD, antithyroid drugs over 5 years with positive TRAb. From RNA extracted from PBMCs, the TCR library was made. This clonotype has only a few counts. Its antigen remains unknown.

The source of this sequence is a female donor with Graves disease. The chain joins TRBV9 to TRBJ2-2, with a tentative D call TRBD2 (6 bases). The source material was peripheral blood mononuclear cells (PBMCs), sampled when the disease was refractory, from a patient treated with antithyroid drugs. In DNA, the CDR3 is TGTGCCAGCAGCGTAGAGGGCCGGGGAGGTAACACCGGGGAGCTGTTTTTT. Amino acids: CASSVEGRGGNTGELFF.